This TCR beta chain is drawn from a study of CD8 T cells in Susac syndrome. The study sequenced TCR beta in blood CD8+ and CD4+ T cells. TEMRA cells were enriched by FACS, and CD4+ and CD8+ T cells were negatively isolated. Germline V gene sequence: CDR1 LGHNT, CDR2 FRNRAP. CDR3 length: 14 residues. Trimming stripped 4 bases from V and 4 bases from J, with 12 bases between. With random hexamers, reverse transcription was performed on about 0.5 to 1 ug of RNA. TCRdb re-called the immunoSEQ multiplex PCR reads through MiXCR, storing one row per CDR3 protein. The sample contains 170,000 or so distinct CDR3 sequences, 93% of which appear only once.

The chain combines TRBV12-5 with TRBJ2-3, with a tentative D call TRBD1 (7 bases). Input material: CD4+ T cells from PBMCs. The clonotype was recovered from a human donor with multiple sclerosis. The CDR3: CASGWSRGADTQYF. CDR3 in DNA: TGTGCTAGTGGTTGGTCCAGGGGGGCAGATACGCAGTATTTT.